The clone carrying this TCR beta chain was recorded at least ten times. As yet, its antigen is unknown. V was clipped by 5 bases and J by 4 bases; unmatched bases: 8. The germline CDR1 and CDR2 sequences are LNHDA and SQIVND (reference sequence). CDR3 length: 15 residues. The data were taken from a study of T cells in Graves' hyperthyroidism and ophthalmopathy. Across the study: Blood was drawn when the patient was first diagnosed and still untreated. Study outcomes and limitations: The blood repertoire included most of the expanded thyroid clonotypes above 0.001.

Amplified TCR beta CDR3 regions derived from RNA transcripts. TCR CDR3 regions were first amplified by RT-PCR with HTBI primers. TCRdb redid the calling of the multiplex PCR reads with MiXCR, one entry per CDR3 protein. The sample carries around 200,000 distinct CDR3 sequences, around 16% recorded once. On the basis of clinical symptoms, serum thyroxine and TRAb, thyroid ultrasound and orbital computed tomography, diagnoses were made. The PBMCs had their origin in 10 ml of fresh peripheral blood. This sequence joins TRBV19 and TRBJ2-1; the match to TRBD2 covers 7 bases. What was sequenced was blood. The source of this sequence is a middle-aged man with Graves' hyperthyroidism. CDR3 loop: CASSASVGGYNEQFF. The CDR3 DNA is TGTGCCAGTAGTGCCTCTGTCGGGGGGTACAATGAGCAGTTCTTC.